The text below deals with one T cell receptor beta chain. What it binds is unknown. Primers: 60 Vbeta forward and 13 Jbeta reverse. Profiling relied on immunoSEQ multiplex PCR, and the TCRdb table lists in-frame clones only, not all of them. The sample has some 140,000 clones, around 79% seen once. This specimen belongs to a study of cytomegalovirus exposure and HLA in healthy donors. Study summary: HLA-typed donors were the source of about 85 million unique TCRs, which an early data release held. Study-wide results and limits: In vitro confirmation showed a few CMV-associated chains to be CMV antigen specific. It was shown in a later analysis that HLA-associated TCR beta chains were more clonally expanded than other, equally common chains. Later analysis identified a missense DCLRE1C variant that was linked to TCR beta V- and J-gene trimming.

V was shortened by 6 bases and J by 9 bases, with 14 bases between the two germline ends. Germline loops: CDR1 LGHNT, CDR2 FRNRAP. This CDR3 spans 12 amino acids. The sample taken for sequencing was PBMCs. The sequence was obtained from a man in his late teens or twenties in good health and CMV-seronegative. This chain connects TRBV12-5 to TRBJ1-1, with no clear D. The CDR3 nucleotides are TGTGCTAGTGGACTTCCCCCTGACAAAGCTTTCTTT. This translates into CASGLPPDKAFF.